This T cell receptor beta chain was captured by sequencing in a study of shared clonotypes between healthy human individuals. Per the study methods: Junction-only immunoSEQ sequences carried no quality scores, so filtering differed. The assay was immunoSEQ multiplex PCR, and TCRdb's table has in-frame clones only and misses some. The V and J calls and the clone size are those of that table, but D and trimming were determined from the DNA. The repertoire has hundreds of thousands of clones, 55% to 85% of them found once; the top ten carry more than 1.5%. V shed 0 bases and J shed 3 bases, with 12 bases lying between them. The CDR3 is made up of 15 amino acids. Germline-derived CDR1 and CDR2 are SGDLS and YYNGEE. The authors divided CD4+ cells into CD45RA+ naive and CD45RA-negative memory subsets. Whole-study findings and limits: Represented genetic and exposure-history diversity was restricted by having few donors. Naive subsets generally exceeded memory subsets in estimated richness.

Worth noting for this clone: Its antigen remains unidentified.

This receptor was taken from a woman aged 25 to 39 in good health. The chain recombines TRBV9 with TRBJ1-2; no firm D call. Sequencing was done on a sample of memory CD4+ T cells sorted from blood. Subset reported: CD45RA-negative fraction. The CDR3 loop reads CASSVASILDYGYTF. The CDR3 DNA reads as TGTGCCAGCAGCGTAGCATCCATATTGGACTATGGCTACACCTTC.